This T cell receptor (beta chain) was documented in a study of blood T cell repertoires in COVID-19. At the level of the study: Sites across the United States, Italy and Spain contributed samples from acute and convalescent COVID-19. Sources were T cells, B-cell-depleted T cells, or PBMCs; the material itself was cDNA or gDNA.

In the authors' workflow: Cell counts per sample came from amplifying reference gene primers. Assay: immunoSEQ multiplex PCR; the TCRdb copy retains only in-frame clones and omits some. V, J and clone size are those of that table, while D and trimming were read from the DNA. The sample holds 90,000 or so clones, 85% seen once. Trimming removed 1 base at V and 7 bases at J, with 14 bases between. Germline V CDR1 and CDR2: SGHVS, FQNEAQ. The CDR3 has 14 residues. The chain combines TRBV7-8 with TRBJ2-7; TRBD1 might be the D (6 bases). This sequence originates from a man in his sixties with acute or convalescent COVID-19. The sequenced material came from peripheral blood. The CDR3 nucleotides are TGTGCCAGCAGCTTAGGCTTAACAGGGTGGGAGCAGTACTTC. Amino acid sequence: CASSLGLTGWEQYF.